The sequence of this T cell receptor beta chain was determined in a study of T cell responses to AZD1222 COVID-19 vaccine. Produced via immunoSEQ multiplex PCR; TCRdb's table is partial and in-frame only. The data contain 85,000 to 120,000 clones, around 83% of them seen just once; the ten biggest clones take up around 5%. Trimming shortened V by 1 base and J by 6 bases, and 10 bases separated the two germline ends. Looked up from germline, CDR1 is SGHTA and CDR2 is FQGNSA. The CDR3 length is 13 residues. Note on this clone: The antigen is unknown.

Broader study findings: Clonal diversity was possibly underestimated, and the donors were mostly white British, with more females. Spike-wide vaccine-associated CD4 TCRs dominated at 160-218 and 743-854. Baseline serology detected seropositivity in only six AZD1222 recipients.

The source of this sequence is an adult in good health. This sample comprised peripheral blood, obtained on day 0 of AZD1222 vaccination. This chain joins TRBV7-2 and TRBJ2-7, with a tentative D call TRBD1 (6 bases). The CDR3 sequence is CASSLDRVGEQYF. The CDR3 DNA reads TGTGCCAGCAGCTTAGACAGGGTTGGCGAGCAGTACTTC.